The present T cell receptor beta chain was sequenced within a study of beta chain features in type 1 diabetes. Study information: The examined sorted cells totaled roughly 110,000,000 across samples.

Findings and limits, study-wide: Shorter TCRB CDR3s, moderately but significantly so, were found in Type 1 diabetes patients in all four CD4+ subsets. An over-representation of cells with high TCR expression could result from cDNA sequencing. For TCRB rearrangement, an influence of HLA type remained unresolved here.

Expressed TCRB transcripts were sequenced after all isolated RNA was converted to cDNA. The protocol was immunoSEQ multiplex PCR, while the TCRdb copy is restricted to in-frame clones and leaves out a portion. The data contain about 660,000 clones, 11% to 15% of them singletons. The CDR3 extends over 15 amino acids. In germline, CDR1 is ENHRY, CDR2 SYGVKD. The ends were cut back, 4 bases at V and 0 bases at J, with 7 bases in the middle. As for this clone: Its antigen remains unknown.

Sorting with CD45RO/CCR7/CD25/CD127/CD95/CD27 yielded naive, central memory, regulatory and stem-like memory CD4+ cells. The chain uses TRBV10-3 and TRBJ2-6, with D unresolved. The sequence came from a man aged 18-30 years with type 1 diabetes. The specimen was naive CD4+ T cells from blood. The DNA of the CDR3 is TGTGCCATCAGTGCCCAAAGCTCTGGGGCCAACGTCCTGACTTTC. It translates to CAISAQSSGANVLTF.